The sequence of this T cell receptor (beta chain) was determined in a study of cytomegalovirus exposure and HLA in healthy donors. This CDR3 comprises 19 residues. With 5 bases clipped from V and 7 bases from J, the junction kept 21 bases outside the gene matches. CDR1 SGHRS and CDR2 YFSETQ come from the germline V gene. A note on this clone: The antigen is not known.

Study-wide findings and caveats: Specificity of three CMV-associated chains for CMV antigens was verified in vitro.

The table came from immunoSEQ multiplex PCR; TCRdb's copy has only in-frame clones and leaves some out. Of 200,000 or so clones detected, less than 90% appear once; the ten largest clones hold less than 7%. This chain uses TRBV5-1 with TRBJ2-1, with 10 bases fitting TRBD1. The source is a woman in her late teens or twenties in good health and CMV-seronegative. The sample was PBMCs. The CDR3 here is CASSRQGAFLNGQINEQFF. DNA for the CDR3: TGCGCCAGCAGTCGACAGGGGGCTTTCCTCAACGGACAGATAAATGAGCAGTTCTTC.